The 28 T cell receptor beta chains below come from one sample, sequenced in a study of cytomegalovirus exposure and HLA in healthy donors. The PCR ran on 60 Vbeta and 13 Jbeta primers. Method: immunoSEQ multiplex PCR; TCRdb's copy keeps in-frame clones and lacks some. The sample has some 120,000 clones; around 77% are singletons. The sequencing sample was made of PBMCs. The receptors stem from a human donor in good health.

This chain joins TRBV10-2 and TRBJ2-1; TRBD2 matches 7 bases. Germline CDR1 reads WSHSY; CDR2 reads SAAADI. This CDR3 region has 15 residues. V was pared by 7 bases and J by 7 bases, with 13 bases of the junction left unmatched. CDR3 loop: CASKEPGGRGNEQFF. For the CDR3, the DNA is TGCGCCAGCAAGGAACCTGGCGGGAGAGGAAATGAGCAGTTCTTC.

In its sample, this clone was seen once. The chain couples TRBV5-1 to TRBJ1-4, with 11 bases fitting TRBD1. Per germline, CDR1 SGHRS and CDR2 YFSETQ. This CDR3 comprises 16 residues. The V segment lost 4 bases and the J segment 5 bases; nucleotides outside the gene matches: 7. The CDR3 DNA reads as TGCGCCAGCAGCACCGGGACAGGGGGTTTCAATGAAAAACTGTTTTTT. Its protein product is CASSTGTGGFNEKLFF. Filled out from reference TRBV5-1 and TRBJ1-4, the complete variable domain reads KAGVTQTPRYLIKTRGQQVTLSCSPISGHRSVSWYQQTPGQGLQFLFEYFSETQRNKGNFPGRFSGRQFSNSRSEMNVSTLELGDSALYLCASSTGTGGFNEKLFFGSGTQLSVL.

This chain joins TRBV4-1 and TRBJ1-6; 11 positions match TRBD1. Looked up from germline, CDR1 is MGHRA and CDR2 is YSYEKL. After removal of 3 bases from V and 17 bases from J, the junction contained 18 bases not matched to a gene. The CDR3 is 17 amino acids. The CDR3 loop reads CASSHTKDRGLVGGVHF. The CDR3 nucleotides are TGCGCCAGCAGCCATACCAAGGACAGGGGGCTAGTCGGGGGTGTCCACTTT.

The chain carries TRBV27 and TRBJ2-1; the D gene is possibly TRBD2 (6 bases). The CDR3 runs 16 residues. Trimming stripped 1 base from V and 1 base from J, with 11 bases between. CDR1 and CDR2 from the germline V gene are MNHEY and SMNVEV (reference sequence). CDR3 region: CASSLFGEVSYNEQFF. In nucleotides, the CDR3 is TGTGCCAGCAGTTTATTCGGGGAGGTATCCTACAATGAGCAGTTCTTC.

The V call is TRBV5-1, the J call TRBJ2-7; TRBD2 might be the D (7 bases). The CDR3 contains 15 residues. In germline, CDR1 is SGHRS, CDR2 YFSETQ. Between the trimmed V and J ends, which lost 0 bases and 3 bases, there was a span of 13 bases. CDR3 region: CASSLVGGPDYEQYF. Written as DNA, the CDR3 is TGCGCCAGCAGCTTGGTGGGGGGGCCGGACTACGAGCAGTACTTC. The full variable domain, in which reference TRBV5-1 and TRBJ2-7 provide the parts outside the CDR3, is KAGVTQTPRYLIKTRGQQVTLSCSPISGHRSVSWYQQTPGQGLQFLFEYFSETQRNKGNFPGRFSGRQFSNSRSEMNVSTLELGDSALYLCASSLVGGPDYEQYFGPGTRLTVT.

This clone was detected a few times. The chain couples TRBV6-1 to TRBJ2-5, with 7 positions matching TRBD2. The better agreement between TRBJ2-7 and the DNA end casts doubt on the J call. This CDR3 is 15 amino acids long. Germline V gene data show CDR1 as MNHNS and CDR2 as SASEGT. The CDR3, as DNA: TGTGCCAGCAGTGAAGAAGCGGGATCTCCCTCCGAGCAGTACTTC. Amino acids: CASSEEAGSPSEQYF.

V gene TRBV28 combines with J gene TRBJ1-2; D remains ambiguous. V lost 3 bases to trimming and J lost 5 bases, with 13 bases between them. This CDR3 spans 14 amino acids. Germline values: CDR1 MDHEN, CDR2 SYDVKM. As DNA, the CDR3 is TGTGCCAGCAGTTTTGGCGGGTCTAGTTATGGCTACACCTTC. Its protein product is CASSFGGSSYGYTF.

The chain has TRBV28 and TRBJ2-7, with 9 positions matching TRBD1. The CDR3 is made up of 15 amino acids. V shed 3 bases, J shed 3 bases, and the junction held 6 bases outside the gene matches. The V gene's germline CDR1 is MDHEN and CDR2 SYDVKM. The CDR3, as DNA: TGTGCCAGCAGTTTGCTACAGACAGGGGGCTACGAGCAGTACTTC. Protein sequence: CASSLLQTGGYEQYF.

J is TRBJ1-6 and V is TRBV10-3; 7 bases line up with TRBD1. The germline gives CDR1 ENHRY, CDR2 SYGVKD. This CDR3 region has 17 residues. V trimming: 0 bases; J trimming: 7 bases; junction bases outside the gene matches: 9. The CDR3 here is CAISESSMVQGNSPLHF. CDR3 DNA sequence: TGTGCCATCAGTGAGTCGTCAATGGTACAGGGGAATTCACCCCTCCACTTT.

The chain joins TRBV5-4 to TRBJ2-3; TRBD2 might be the D (5 bases). The CDR3 has 14 amino acids. In germline, CDR1 is SGHNT, CDR2 YYREEE (reference sequence). With 2 bases removed from V and 3 bases from J, the gap between germline ends came to 10 bases. CDR3 in amino acids: CASSLRGPTDTQYF. CDR3 DNA sequence: TGTGCCAGCAGCTTACGGGGTCCTACAGATACGCAGTATTTT.

The chain is built from TRBV5-1 and TRBJ1-3; TRBD1 matches 7 bases. V was pared by 0 bases and J by 1 base, with 4 bases of the junction left unmatched. The CDR3 has 16 amino acids. Germline loops: CDR1 SGHRS, CDR2 YFSETQ. Written as DNA, the CDR3 is TGCGCCAGCAGCTTGGGGGGACAGAAATCTGGAAACACCATATATTTT. Residues: CASSLGGQKSGNTIYF.

The rearrangement uses TRBV6-1 and TRBJ2-7, with D tentatively TRBD1 (6 bases). This CDR3 spans 14 amino acids. Trimming removed 3 bases at V and 4 bases at J, with 13 bases between. CDR1 and CDR2 (germline): MNHNS, SASEGT. This CDR3 is CASSDTGLKYEQYF. The CDR3 coding sequence is TGTGCCAGCAGTGACACAGGGCTCAAGTACGAGCAGTACTTC.

This chain connects TRBV29-1 to TRBJ1-5; D is uncertain. Germline V lookup: CDR1 SQVTM, CDR2 ANQGSEA. The CDR3 contains 13 residues. Trimming pared 4 bases from V and 11 bases from J, leaving 18 bases between. The CDR3 protein is CSVAHLGGESQHF. DNA of the CDR3: TGCAGCGTTGCCCACCTGGGCGGGGAGTCCCAGCATTTT.

On this clone: Other DNA sequences in the same sample also yield this CDR3. This chain uses TRBV5-1 with TRBJ2-3; 9 bases align to TRBD1. Trimming at V came to 0 bases and at J to 3 bases, leaving 5 bases not matched to a gene. The germline V gene has CDR1 SGHRS and CDR2 YFSETQ. The CDR3 runs to 16 residues. CDR3 residues: CASSLGGTGSTDTQYF. The CDR3, as DNA: TGCGCCAGCAGCTTGGGGGGGACAGGGAGTACAGATACGCAGTATTTT.

The chain has TRBV6-5 and TRBJ1-5, with D perhaps matching TRBD1 (5 bases). The CDR3 contains 14 residues. Germline assignment: CDR1 MNHEY and CDR2 SVGAGI. Trimming removed 4 bases from V and 7 bases from J, with 14 bases in between. In nucleotides, the CDR3 is TGTGCCAGCAGTTCAAGCAGGGTTATCCAGCCCCAGCATTTT. It is translated as CASSSSRVIQPQHF.

The chain is built from TRBV5-1 and TRBJ2-7; possible D gene TRBD2, 5 bases. The V end was cut by 0 bases, the J end by 0 bases, with 10 bases between. Germline CDR1 SGHRS, CDR2 YFSETQ. This CDR3 is 15 amino acids long. This chain's CDR3 is CASSLAGGSSYEQYF. CDR3 nucleotides: TGCGCCAGCAGCTTGGCCGGAGGTAGCTCCTACGAGCAGTACTTC.

This chain uses TRBV10-3 with TRBJ2-1, with 9 bases matching TRBD2. This CDR3 comprises 15 residues. Trimming removed 6 bases from V and 2 bases from J; junction bases left unmatched: 5. In germline, CDR1 is ENHRY, CDR2 SYGVKD. In DNA form, the CDR3 reads TGTGCCATCAGCATTAGCGGGAGCGCCTACAATGAGCAGTTCTTC. Residues: CAISISGSAYNEQFF.

The chain links TRBV7-9 to TRBJ1-1, with 7 bases lining up with TRBD1. CDR3 size: 18 residues. The V and J ends lost 5 bases and 4 bases, in that order; junction bases with no gene match: 19. The germline CDR1 and CDR2 sequences are SEHNR and FQNEAQ (reference sequence). In DNA form, the CDR3 reads TGTGCCAGCAGCCCATGGGCAACAGGGGCAATCAGGACCACTGAAGCTTTCTTT. Residues: CASSPWATGAIRTTEAFF.

The J gene is TRBJ2-3, the V gene TRBV14; a possible D gene is TRBD1 (6 bases). V shed 5 bases and J shed 6 bases, with 18 bases lying between them. This CDR3 has 15 amino acids. Germline V gene lookup returns CDR1 SGHDN and CDR2 FVKESK. The CDR3 is CASSKMDSPSDTQYF. CDR3 bases: TGTGCCAGCAGCAAAATGGACAGTCCCTCGGATACGCAGTATTTT. The full variable domain, rest sourced from reference TRBV14 and TRBJ2-3, is EAGVTQFPSHSVIEKGQTVTLRCDPISGHDNLYWYRRVMGKEIKFLLHFVKESKQDESGMPNNRFLAERTGGTYSTLKVQPAELEDSGVYFCASSKMDSPSDTQYFGPGTRLTVL.

V is TRBV10-2 and J is TRBJ2-2, with 14 bases aligning to TRBD2. The germline CDR1 and CDR2 sequences are WSHSY and SAAADI. The CDR3 has 20 residues. Unmatched junction bases numbered 12, after V lost 3 bases and J lost 3 bases. Written as DNA, the CDR3 is TGCGCCAGCAGTGATCCCGGGACTAGCGGGAGATTCGGCGACACCGGGGAGCTGTTTTTT. This sequence encodes CASSDPGTSGRFGDTGELFF.

The chain carries TRBV19 and TRBJ2-1; 13 bases fit TRBD2. The V gene end was trimmed by 1 base and the J gene end by 7 bases; junction bases not matched to a gene: 7. This CDR3 is 17 amino acids long. CDR1 is LNHDA, CDR2 SQIVND, per germline (reference sequence). The CDR3 bases are TGTGCCAGTAGTATAGTGGAGACTAGCGGGAGGCTAAATGAGCAGTTCTTC. It encodes CASSIVETSGRLNEQFF.

The chain employs TRBV15 and TRBJ2-6, with 11 bases aligning to TRBD1. This CDR3 has 20 residues. The V and J ends lost 1 base and 0 bases, in that order; junction bases with no gene match: 8. Germline-derived CDR1 and CDR2 are LNHNV and YYDKDF (reference sequence). As DNA, the CDR3 is TGTGCCACCAGCAGAGTACTCGGGACAGGGGGTTTCTCTGGGGCCAACGTCCTGACTTTC. This sequence encodes CATSRVLGTGGFSGANVLTF.

The J gene is TRBJ1-4, the V gene TRBV4-1; 8 nucleotides align to TRBD1. The CDR3 totals 16 residues. Germline V gene data show CDR1 as MGHRA and CDR2 as YSYEKL. The V segment lost 2 bases and the J segment 3 bases; nucleotides outside the gene matches: 5. CDR3 bases: TGCGCCAGCAGCCAAACACAGGGGGGTGCTAATGAAAAACTGTTTTTT. Its protein is CASSQTQGGANEKLFF.

This clone was seen only a few times. The V and J genes are TRBV7-8 and TRBJ2-2; 7 positions match TRBD1. The CDR3 length is 17 residues. V was pared by 2 bases and J by 3 bases, with 9 bases of the junction left unmatched. Germline V lookup: CDR1 SGHVS, CDR2 FQNEAQ. The CDR3 nucleotides read TGTGCCAGCAGCTTAACCCCCAACAGGGGCGACACCGGGGAGCTGTTTTTT. It codes for CASSLTPNRGDTGELFF.

This chain links TRBV19 with TRBJ1-5; possible D gene TRBD1, 6 bases. Germline values: CDR1 LNHDA, CDR2 SQIVND (reference sequence). With 6 bases removed from V and 4 bases from J, the gap between germline ends came to 16 bases. CDR3 length: 15 residues. For the CDR3, the DNA is TGTGCCAGTAGATCGAGGGGGGGGGCGAATCAGCCCCAGCATTTT. Translation gives CASRSRGGANQPQHF.

The rearrangement uses TRBV29-1 and TRBJ1-1; D gene ambiguous. Germline V gene sequence: CDR1 SQVTM, CDR2 ANQGSEA. The CDR3 is made up of 11 amino acids. The ends were cut back, 6 bases at V and 4 bases at J, with 9 bases in the middle. The CDR3, as DNA: TGCAGCGTGGGCGAGGGCACTGAAGCTTTCTTT. Its protein is CSVGEGTEAFF.

The DNA for the CDR3 is TGTGCCAGTGCAGAACCGGGACAGGGCACTGAAGCTTTCTTT. Translation: CASAEPGQGTEAFF. The rearrangement links TRBV19 to TRBJ1-1, with TRBD1 matching over 9 bases. The CDR3 runs to 14 residues. CDR1 and CDR2 (germline): LNHDA, SQIVND (reference sequence). V lost 8 bases, J lost 4 bases, and 8 bases stayed unmatched.

The V and J genes are TRBV2 and TRBJ2-2, with 10 bases aligning to TRBD2. Germline CDR1 is SNHLY and CDR2 is FYNNEI. J lost 4 bases, V lost 6 bases, and 8 bases had no gene match. The CDR3 extends over 16 amino acids. CDR3 in amino acids: CASRAPGLASTGELFF. CDR3 sequence (DNA): TGTGCCAGCAGGGCCCCGGGACTAGCGAGCACCGGGGAGCTGTTTTTT.